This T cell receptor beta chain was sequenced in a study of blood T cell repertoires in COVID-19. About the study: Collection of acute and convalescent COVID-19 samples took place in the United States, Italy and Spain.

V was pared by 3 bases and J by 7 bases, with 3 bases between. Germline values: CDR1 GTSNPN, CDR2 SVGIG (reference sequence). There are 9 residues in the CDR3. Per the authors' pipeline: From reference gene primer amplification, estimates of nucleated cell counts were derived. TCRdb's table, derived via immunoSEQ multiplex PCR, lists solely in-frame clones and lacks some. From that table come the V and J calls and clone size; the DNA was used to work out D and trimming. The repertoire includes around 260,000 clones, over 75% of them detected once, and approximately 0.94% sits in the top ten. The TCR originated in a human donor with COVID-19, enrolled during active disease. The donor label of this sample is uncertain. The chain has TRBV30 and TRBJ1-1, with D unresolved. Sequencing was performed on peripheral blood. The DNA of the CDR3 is TGTGCCTGGAGCCGTGAAGCTTTCTTT. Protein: CAWSREAFF.